This T cell receptor (beta chain) was recovered during a study of shared T cell receptors in the human thymus. V dropped 5 bases and J dropped 4; count of bases not matched to a gene: 10. CDR3 length equals 15 residues. Germline assignment: CDR1 MNHEY and CDR2 SMNVEV (reference sequence). Here immunoSEQ multiplex PCR was the method, and the copy in TCRdb shows in-frame clones only, minus some. Of under 850,000 clones in the sample, approximately 87% are singletons; the top ten hold 0.0095% to 0.013%. The sample was also reused in another study, on human thymus T cells.

The chain has TRBV27 and TRBJ2-7, with TRBD2 matching over 8 bases. The clonotype comes from a boy under two years old with a congenital heart defect. Sequenced: thymocytes. The CDR3 DNA reads as TGTGCCAGCAGTCCTAGTAGCGGGATGAATTACGAGCAGTACTTC. Its translation: CASSPSSGMNYEQYF.